The 19 T cell receptor beta chains below all came from one sample that was sequenced in a study of technical replicates of blood from a handful of donors. TCRdb's table, derived via immunoSEQ multiplex PCR, lists solely in-frame clones and lacks some. Of roughly 93,000 clones listed, roughly 96% are singletons. The sequenced sample consisted of T cells isolated from PBMCs. These receptors were collected from a human donor in good health.

This rearrangement joins TRBV7-8 to TRBJ2-7; a possible D gene is TRBD2 (6 bases). The CDR3 runs to 13 residues. Germline CDR1 and CDR2: SGHVS and FQNEAQ. V lost 7 bases and J lost 2, with 12 bases in between. CDR3 region: CASTPTSPYEQYF. In DNA, the CDR3 is TGTGCCAGCACCCCGACTAGTCCCTACGAGCAGTACTTC.

V and J are TRBV7-9 and TRBJ1-1; a possible D gene is TRBD1 (6 bases). CDR1 SEHNR and CDR2 FQNEAQ come from the germline V gene (reference sequence). CDR3 size: 14 residues. V was cut by 5 bases and J by 1 base, with 11 bases left in between. CDR3 amino acids: CASSMGHPNTEAFF. The CDR3 DNA reads TGTGCCAGCAGCATGGGACACCCGAACACTGAAGCTTTCTTT.

V is TRBV15 and J is TRBJ2-2; 9 bases are shared with TRBD2. J was trimmed by 5 bases and V by 1 base; bases with no gene match: 5. Germline CDR1 and CDR2: LNHNV and YYDKDF (reference sequence). The CDR3 spans 16 residues. CDR3 residues: CATSRGLAESTGELFF. CDR3 coding DNA: TGTGCCACCAGCAGAGGACTAGCGGAATCAACCGGGGAGCTGTTTTTT.

The chain links TRBV30 to TRBJ1-6; D remains unclear. The germline V gene encodes CDR1 GTSNPN and CDR2 SVGIG (reference sequence). The CDR3 has 11 residues. The V end was cut by 2 bases, the J end by 7 bases, with 3 bases between. In DNA, the CDR3 is TGTGCCTGGAGTTTAAATTCACCCCTCCACTTT. Protein product: CAWSLNSPLHF.

The J gene is TRBJ1-1, the V gene TRBV29-1; 7 bases match TRBD1. Per the germline V gene, CDR1 is SQVTM and CDR2 is ANQGSEA. The CDR3 is 13 amino acids. V dropped 7 bases and J dropped 2; count of bases not matched to a gene: 7. The CDR3 DNA is TGCAGCGGCACCCGGGACAGAAACACTGAAGCTTTCTTT. Its protein product is CSGTRDRNTEAFF.

Regarding this clone: The sample carries other DNA sequences with the same CDR3. The chain uses TRBV30 and TRBJ2-5; D is uncertain. The CDR3 consists of 12 residues. V lost 2 bases and J 0 bases, leaving 4 bases between the germline ends. The germline gives CDR1 GTSNPN, CDR2 SVGIG (reference sequence). DNA for the CDR3: TGTGCCTGGAGTTACAACCAAGAGACCCAGTACTTC. Amino acid sequence: CAWSYNQETQYF.

The CDR3 nucleotides read TGTGCCAGCAGCCCCCGGCTGCGGGGTCCGACAGATACGCAGTATTTT. This codes for CASSPRLRGPTDTQYF. This chain uses TRBV7-6 with TRBJ2-3, with a weak D call TRBD2 (6 bases). Germline CDR1 reads SGHVS; CDR2 reads FNYEAQ. The germline V and J ends were trimmed by 5 bases and 3 bases, with 18 bases remaining between them. The CDR3 runs 16 residues.

This clone came up once. V usage is TRBV14 and J usage is TRBJ2-1; D gene uncertain. CDR1 and CDR2 (germline): SGHDN, FVKESK. The CDR3 runs to 14 residues. The germline V and J ends were trimmed by 1 base and 7 bases, with 11 bases remaining between them. The CDR3 region is CASSQGSTRNEQFF. The CDR3 DNA reads as TGTGCCAGCAGCCAAGGGTCCACCCGGAATGAGCAGTTCTTC.

V is TRBV28 and J is TRBJ2-7, with D possibly matching TRBD1 (5 bases). V was pared by 7 bases and J by 3 bases, with 10 bases between. The germline V gene encodes CDR1 MDHEN and CDR2 SYDVKM. There are 12 residues in the CDR3. CDR3 loop: CASTITGYEQYF. DNA for the CDR3: TGTGCCAGCACCATTACAGGCTACGAGCAGTACTTC.

The DNA of the CDR3 is TGTGCCAGCAGCTTAGGGGGGGTTCGGTACAATGAGCAGTTCTTC. Translation: CASSLGGVRYNEQFF. This rearrangement joins TRBV5-4 to TRBJ2-1; a weak D match, TRBD2 (7 bases). V was clipped by 2 bases and J by 4 bases, with 13 bases between them. Germline CDR1 and CDR2: SGHNT and YYREEE (reference sequence). This CDR3 spans 15 amino acids.

This chain links TRBV5-1 with TRBJ2-1; D unresolved. V lost 0 bases, J lost 3 bases, and 10 bases lay in between. Looked up from germline, CDR1 is SGHRS and CDR2 is YFSETQ. The CDR3 runs 15 residues. The CDR3 region is CASSLEGGFYNEQFF. The CDR3 DNA follows: TGCGCCAGCAGCTTGGAAGGCGGCTTCTACAATGAGCAGTTCTTC.

The rearrangement links TRBV10-3 to TRBJ2-3; the match to TRBD2 covers 10 bases. V lost 3 bases to trimming and J lost 1 base; unmatched junction nucleotides: 16. From germline, CDR1 is ENHRY and CDR2 SYGVKD. The length of the CDR3 is 20 residues. Here the CDR3 DNA reads TGTGCCATCAGTGATAAGCGGGGGGGGTCTGAGTCAAATCGCACAGATACGCAGTATTTT. This sequence encodes CAISDKRGGSESNRTDTQYF.

This chain uses TRBV7-9 with TRBJ2-7, with a tentative D call TRBD2 (5 bases). The CDR3 consists of 15 residues. Deletions cut 3 bases from V and 4 bases from J, with 16 bases between. Germline CDR1 SEHNR, CDR2 FQNEAQ (reference sequence). The CDR3 DNA is TGTGCCAGCAGCTTTTCCCCCGACCGGGGATACGAGCAGTACTTC. Its translation is CASSFSPDRGYEQYF.

The sample holds one count of this clone. This chain uses TRBV6-5 with TRBJ2-5, with 10 bases fitting TRBD1. The J segment lost 11 bases and the V segment lost 5 bases, leaving 14 bases of the junction unmatched. The CDR3 spans 15 residues. CDR1 and CDR2 (germline): MNHEY, SVGAGI. The chain's CDR3 is CASSGAGQGTGEQYF. Here the CDR3 DNA reads TGTGCCAGCAGTGGGGCGGGACAGGGGACGGGGGAGCAGTACTTC.

The rearrangement uses TRBV6-5 and TRBJ1-2, with D possibly being TRBD1 (6 bases). CDR3 length: 14 amino acids. Looked up from germline, CDR1 is MNHEY and CDR2 is SVGAGI. Trimming shortened V by 4 bases and J by 4 bases, and 13 bases separated the two germline ends. In DNA form, the CDR3 reads TGTGCCAGCAGTTTCTCGGACAGAAGCTATGGCTACACCTTC. Translating gives CASSFSDRSYGYTF.

The CDR3 nucleotides read TGTGCCACCAGCAAACCGGTGACACTGCACTCCTACGAGCAGTACTTC. It specifies CATSKPVTLHSYEQYF. The chain recombines TRBV15 with TRBJ2-7; D is ambiguous. This CDR3 has 16 residues. CDR1 is LNHNV and CDR2 is YYDKDF in the germline V gene (reference sequence). The V gene lost 4 bases and the J gene lost 0 bases, with 16 bases spanning the gap.

The rearrangement links TRBV12-5 to TRBJ2-7; D call uncertain. Germline V lookup: CDR1 LGHNT, CDR2 FRNRAP. V shed 0 bases and J shed 3 bases, with 15 bases lying between them. The CDR3 runs to 16 residues. DNA for the CDR3: TGTGCTAGTGGTTTGGTACCGGGTATTCAGAACTACGAGCAGTACTTC. This codes for CASGLVPGIQNYEQYF.

The V call is TRBV5-4, the J call TRBJ2-3, with 8 bases aligning to TRBD2. After removal of 0 bases from V and 1 base from J, the junction contained 1 base not matched to a gene. The CDR3 consists of 15 residues. Germline CDR1 reads SGHNT; CDR2 reads YYREEE (reference sequence). The CDR3 DNA reads as TGTGCCAGCAGCTTGGAGGGACTAGGCACAGATACGCAGTATTTT. Translating it yields CASSLEGLGTDTQYF.

The chain has TRBV10-2 and TRBJ1-1; 9 bases map to TRBD1. The CDR3 sequence is 16 residues long. Germline V gene sequence: CDR1 WSHSY, CDR2 SAAADI. V gave up 6 bases and J gave up 6 bases; unmatched junction bases: 14. In DNA form, the CDR3 reads TGCGCCAGCAGGGGGGGGGACAGGGTCGGGATCTCTGAAGCTTTCTTT. It codes for CASRGGDRVGISEAFF.